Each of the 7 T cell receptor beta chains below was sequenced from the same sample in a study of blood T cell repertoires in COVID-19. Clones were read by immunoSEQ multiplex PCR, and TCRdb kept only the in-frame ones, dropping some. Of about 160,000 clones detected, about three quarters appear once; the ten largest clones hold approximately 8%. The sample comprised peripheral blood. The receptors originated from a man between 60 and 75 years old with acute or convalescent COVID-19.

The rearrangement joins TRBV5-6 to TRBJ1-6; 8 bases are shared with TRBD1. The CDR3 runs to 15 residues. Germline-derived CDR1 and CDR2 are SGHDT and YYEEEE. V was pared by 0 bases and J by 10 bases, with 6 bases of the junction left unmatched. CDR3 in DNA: TGTGCCAGCAGCTTGGAGGACAGGGAAAACTCACCCCTCCACTTT. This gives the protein CASSLEDRENSPLHF.

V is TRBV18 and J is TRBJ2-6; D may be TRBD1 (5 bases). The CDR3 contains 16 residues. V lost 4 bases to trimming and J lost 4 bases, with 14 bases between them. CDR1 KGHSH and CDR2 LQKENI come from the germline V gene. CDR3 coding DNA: TGTGCCAGCTCACGACCGACAGTCTCCGGGGCCAACGTCCTGACTTTC. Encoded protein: CASSRPTVSGANVLTF.

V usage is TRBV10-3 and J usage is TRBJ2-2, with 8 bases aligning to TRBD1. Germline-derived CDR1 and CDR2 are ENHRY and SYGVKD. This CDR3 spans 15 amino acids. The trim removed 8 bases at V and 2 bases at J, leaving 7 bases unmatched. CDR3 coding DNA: TGTGCCATCGGACAGGGACAGGCTAACACCGGGGAGCTGTTTTTT. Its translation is CAIGQGQANTGELFF.

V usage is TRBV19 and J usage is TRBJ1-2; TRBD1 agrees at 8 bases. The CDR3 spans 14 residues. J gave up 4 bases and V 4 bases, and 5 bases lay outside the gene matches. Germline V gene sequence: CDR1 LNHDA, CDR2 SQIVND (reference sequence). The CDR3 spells CASSTTDRGYGYTF. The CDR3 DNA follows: TGTGCCAGTAGTACGACCGACAGGGGCTATGGCTACACCTTC. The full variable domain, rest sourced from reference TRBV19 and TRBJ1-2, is DGGITQSPKYLFRKEGQNVTLSCEQNLNHDAMYWYRQDPGQGLRLIYYSQIVNDFQKGDIAEGYSVSREKKESFPLTVTSAQKNPTAFYLCASSTTDRGYGYTFGSGTRLTVV.

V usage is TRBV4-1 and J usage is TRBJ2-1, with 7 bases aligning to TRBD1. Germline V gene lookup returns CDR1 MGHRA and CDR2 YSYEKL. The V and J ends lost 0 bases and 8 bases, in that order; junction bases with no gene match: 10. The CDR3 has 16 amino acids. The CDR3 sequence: CASSQDSDEGAYEQFF. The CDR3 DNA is TGCGCCAGCAGCCAAGATTCCGACGAGGGGGCATATGAGCAGTTCTTC.

As DNA, the CDR3 is TGCGCCAGCAGCCAAGGATTCCGGGACAGTCATCGTTTCTATGGCTACACCTTC. It specifies CASSQGFRDSHRFYGYTF. The chain combines TRBV4-1 with TRBJ1-2; TRBD1 matches at 7 bases. Germline loops: CDR1 MGHRA, CDR2 YSYEKL. This CDR3 is 18 amino acids long. Losses at the gene ends were 1 base for V and 4 bases for J; bases not matched to a gene: 15.

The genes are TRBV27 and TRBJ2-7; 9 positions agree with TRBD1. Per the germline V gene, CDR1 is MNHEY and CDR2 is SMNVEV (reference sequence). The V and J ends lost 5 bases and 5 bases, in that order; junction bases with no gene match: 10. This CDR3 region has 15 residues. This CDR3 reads CASSRFGTGSHEQYF. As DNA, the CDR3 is TGTGCCAGCAGTCGGTTCGGGACAGGGTCCCACGAGCAGTACTTC.